The entry that follows covers one T cell receptor (beta chain) sequence. Generated by immunoSEQ multiplex PCR, the TCRdb table keeps only in-frame clones and is missing some. In the table there are 55,000 to 80,000 clones, roughly 90% of which are singletons. The data derive from a study of OX40 agonist ivuxolimab in advanced cancers. CDR1 and CDR2 from the germline V gene are SEHNR and FQNEAQ (reference sequence). This CDR3 has 13 amino acids. V was clipped by 10 bases and J by 4 bases, with 13 bases between them. The sequences come from CD4+ or CD8+ T cells sorted from blood, collected in a trial of the OX40 agonist ivuxolimab. The receptor's source is an adult with an advanced solid tumor such as melanoma, head and neck, liver or kidney cancer. The chain uses TRBV7-9 and TRBJ2-2, with D maybe TRBD2 (5 bases). The DNA of the CDR3 is TGTGCCACCAGAGGTCGGGGCACCGGGGAGCTGTTTTTT. Its translation is CATRGRGTGELFF.